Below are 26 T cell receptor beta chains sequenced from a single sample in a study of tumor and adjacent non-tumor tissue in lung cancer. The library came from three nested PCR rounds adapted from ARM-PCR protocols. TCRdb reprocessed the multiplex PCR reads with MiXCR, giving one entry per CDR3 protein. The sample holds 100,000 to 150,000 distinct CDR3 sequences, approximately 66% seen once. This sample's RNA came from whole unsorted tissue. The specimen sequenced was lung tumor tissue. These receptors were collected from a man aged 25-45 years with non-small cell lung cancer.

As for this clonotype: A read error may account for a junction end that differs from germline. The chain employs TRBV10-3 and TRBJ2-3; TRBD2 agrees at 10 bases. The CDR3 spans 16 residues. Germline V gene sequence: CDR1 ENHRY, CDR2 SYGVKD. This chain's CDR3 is CAINPTSGGAADTQFF. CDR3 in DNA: TGTGCCATCAACCCGACCAGCGGGGGGGCCGCAGATACGCAGTTTTTT.

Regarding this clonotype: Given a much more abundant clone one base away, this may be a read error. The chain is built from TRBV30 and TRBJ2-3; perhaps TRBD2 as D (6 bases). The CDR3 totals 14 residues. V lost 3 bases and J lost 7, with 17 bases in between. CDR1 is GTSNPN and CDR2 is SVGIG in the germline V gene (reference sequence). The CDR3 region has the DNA TGTGCCTGGAGCCCAGAGGGAGGTAGGAATACGCAGTATTTT. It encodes CAWSPEGGRNTQYF. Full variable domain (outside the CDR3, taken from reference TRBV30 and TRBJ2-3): SQTIHQWPATLVQPVGSPLSLECTVEGTSNPNLYWYRQAAGRGLQLLFYSVGIGQISSEVPQNLSASRPQDRQFILSSKKLLLSDSGFYLCAWSPEGGRNTQYFGPGTRLTVL.

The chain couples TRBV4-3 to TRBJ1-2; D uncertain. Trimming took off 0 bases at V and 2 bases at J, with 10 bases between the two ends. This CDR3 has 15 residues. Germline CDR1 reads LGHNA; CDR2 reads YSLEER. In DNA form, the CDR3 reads TGCGCCAGCAGCCAAGATCTTGGAGAGAACTATGGCTACACCTTC. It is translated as CASSQDLGENYGYTF.

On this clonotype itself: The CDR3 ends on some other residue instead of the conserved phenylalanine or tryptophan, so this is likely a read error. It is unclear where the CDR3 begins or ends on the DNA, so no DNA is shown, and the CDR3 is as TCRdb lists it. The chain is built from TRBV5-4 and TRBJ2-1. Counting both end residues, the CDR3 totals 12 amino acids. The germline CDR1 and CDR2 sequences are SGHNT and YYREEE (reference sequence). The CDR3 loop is CASSHDYYEEFL.

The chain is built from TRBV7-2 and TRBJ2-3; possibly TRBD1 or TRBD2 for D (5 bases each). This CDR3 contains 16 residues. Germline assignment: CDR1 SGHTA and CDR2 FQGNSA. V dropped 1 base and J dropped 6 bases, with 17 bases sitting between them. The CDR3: CASSLGGAGSRDTQYF. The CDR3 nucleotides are TGTGCCAGCAGCTTAGGAGGGGCAGGGAGCAGGGATACGCAGTATTTT.

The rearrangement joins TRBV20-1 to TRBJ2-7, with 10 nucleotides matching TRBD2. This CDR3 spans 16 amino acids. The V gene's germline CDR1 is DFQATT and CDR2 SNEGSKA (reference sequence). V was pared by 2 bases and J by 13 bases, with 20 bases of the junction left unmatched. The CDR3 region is CSARPRTSGSSYEYYF. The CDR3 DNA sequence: TGCAGTGCTAGACCAAGGACTAGCGGAAGCTCCTACGAGTACTACTTC.

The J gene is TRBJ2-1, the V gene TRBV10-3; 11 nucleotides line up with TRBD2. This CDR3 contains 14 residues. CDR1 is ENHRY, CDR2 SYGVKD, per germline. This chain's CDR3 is CFTMGLAGGHEQFF. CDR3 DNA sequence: TGTTTCACCATGGGGCTAGCGGGAGGCCATGAGCAGTTCTTC.

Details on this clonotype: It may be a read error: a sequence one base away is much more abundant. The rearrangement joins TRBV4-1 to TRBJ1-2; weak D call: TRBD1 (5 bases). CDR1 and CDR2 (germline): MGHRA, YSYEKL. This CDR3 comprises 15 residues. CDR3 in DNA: TGCGCCAGCAGCCAAATGGGGGGAGCTAACTATGCCTACACCTTC. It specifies CASSQMGGANYAYTF.

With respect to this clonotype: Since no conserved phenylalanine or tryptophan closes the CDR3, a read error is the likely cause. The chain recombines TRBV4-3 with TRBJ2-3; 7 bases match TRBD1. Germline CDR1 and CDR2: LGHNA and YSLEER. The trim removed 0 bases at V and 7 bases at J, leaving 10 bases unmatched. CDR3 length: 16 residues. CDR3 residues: CASSQDATGCGYTQYL. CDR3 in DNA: TGCGCCAGCAGCCAAGATGCGACAGGGTGCGGGTATACGCAGTATCTT.

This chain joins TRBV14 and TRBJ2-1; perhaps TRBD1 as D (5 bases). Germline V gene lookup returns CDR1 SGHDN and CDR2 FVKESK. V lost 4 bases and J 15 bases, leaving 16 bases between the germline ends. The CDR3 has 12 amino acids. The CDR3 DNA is TGTGCCAGCAGCCCCAACCTAGGGGTGCTGTTCTTC. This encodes CASSPNLGVLFF.

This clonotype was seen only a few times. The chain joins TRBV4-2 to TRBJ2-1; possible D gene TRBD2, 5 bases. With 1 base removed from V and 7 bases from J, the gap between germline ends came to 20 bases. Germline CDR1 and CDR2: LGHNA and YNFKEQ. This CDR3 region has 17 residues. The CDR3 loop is CASSQALVSSSGNEQFF. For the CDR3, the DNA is TGTGCCAGCAGCCAAGCACTGGTTTCCTCCAGCGGTAATGAGCAGTTCTTC.

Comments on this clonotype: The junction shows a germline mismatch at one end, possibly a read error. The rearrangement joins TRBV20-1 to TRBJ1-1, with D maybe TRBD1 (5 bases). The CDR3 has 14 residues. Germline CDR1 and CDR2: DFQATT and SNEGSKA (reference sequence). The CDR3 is CSASLRGLNTEASF. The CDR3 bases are TGCAGTGCATCCCTGAGGGGACTGAACACTGAAGCTTCCTTT.

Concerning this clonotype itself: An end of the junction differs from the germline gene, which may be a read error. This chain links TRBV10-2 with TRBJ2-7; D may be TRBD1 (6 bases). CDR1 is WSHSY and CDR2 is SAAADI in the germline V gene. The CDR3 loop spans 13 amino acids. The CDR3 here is CVSKVRGSNEQYF. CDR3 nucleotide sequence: TGCGTCAGCAAGGTCAGGGGATCCAACGAGCAGTACTTC.

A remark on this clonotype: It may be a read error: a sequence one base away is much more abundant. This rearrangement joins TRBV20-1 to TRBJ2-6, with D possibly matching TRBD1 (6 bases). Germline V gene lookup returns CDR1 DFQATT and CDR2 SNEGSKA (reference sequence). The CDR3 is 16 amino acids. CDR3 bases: TGCAATGCTACGACAGGAAACCCCTCTGGGGCCAACGTCCTGACTTTC. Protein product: CNATTGNPSGANVLTF.

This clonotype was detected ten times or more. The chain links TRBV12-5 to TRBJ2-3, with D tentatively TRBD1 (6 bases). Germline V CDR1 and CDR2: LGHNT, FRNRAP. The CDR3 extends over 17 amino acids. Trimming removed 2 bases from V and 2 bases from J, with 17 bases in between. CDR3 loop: CASGLTTGKAATDTQYF. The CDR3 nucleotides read TGTGCTAGTGGTTTGACTACAGGGAAAGCGGCCACAGATACGCAGTATTTT. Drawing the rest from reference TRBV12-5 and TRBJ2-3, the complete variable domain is DARVTQTPRHKVTEMGQEVTMRCQPILGHNTVFWYRQTMMQGLELLAYFRNRAPLDDSGMPKDRFSAEMPDATLATLKIQPSEPRDSAVYFCASGLTTGKAATDTQYFGPGTRLTVL.

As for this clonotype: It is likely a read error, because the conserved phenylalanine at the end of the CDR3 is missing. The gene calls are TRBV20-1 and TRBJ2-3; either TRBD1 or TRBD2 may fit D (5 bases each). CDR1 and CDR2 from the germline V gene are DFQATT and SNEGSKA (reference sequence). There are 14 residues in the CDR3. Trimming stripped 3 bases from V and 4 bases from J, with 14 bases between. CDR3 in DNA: TGCAGTGCTAGGGGGCTGAGGGGCGCAGATACGCAGTATCTT. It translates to CSARGLRGADTQYL.

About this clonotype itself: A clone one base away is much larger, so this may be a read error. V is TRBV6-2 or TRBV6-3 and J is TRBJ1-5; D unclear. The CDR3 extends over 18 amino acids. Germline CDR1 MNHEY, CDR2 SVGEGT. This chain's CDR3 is CASSGLGAVITSNQLQHF. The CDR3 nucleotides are TGTGCCAGCAGCGGCCTGGGAGCCGTAATCACTAGCAATCAGCTCCAGCATTTT.

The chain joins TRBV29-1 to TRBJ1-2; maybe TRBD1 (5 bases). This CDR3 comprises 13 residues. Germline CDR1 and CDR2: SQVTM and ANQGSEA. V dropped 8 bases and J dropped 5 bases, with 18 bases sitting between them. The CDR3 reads CSTCDSQVYGYTF. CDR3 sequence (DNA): TGCAGCACTTGTGACAGTCAGGTGTATGGCTACACCTTC.

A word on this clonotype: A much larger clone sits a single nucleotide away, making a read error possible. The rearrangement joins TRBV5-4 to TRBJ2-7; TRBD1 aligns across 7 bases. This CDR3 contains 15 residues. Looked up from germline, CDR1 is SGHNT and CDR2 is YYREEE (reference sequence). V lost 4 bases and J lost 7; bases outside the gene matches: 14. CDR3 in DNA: TGTGCCAGCAGCCGAGACAGGGTGAGCGTCTGGGAGCAGTACTTC. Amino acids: CASSRDRVSVWEQYF. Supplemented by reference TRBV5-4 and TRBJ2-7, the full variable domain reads ETGVTQSPTHLIKTRGQQVTLRCSSQSGHNTVSWYQQALGQGPQFIFQYYREEENGRGNFPPRFSGLQFPNYSSELNVNALELDDSALYLCASSRDRVSVWEQYFGPGTRLTVT.

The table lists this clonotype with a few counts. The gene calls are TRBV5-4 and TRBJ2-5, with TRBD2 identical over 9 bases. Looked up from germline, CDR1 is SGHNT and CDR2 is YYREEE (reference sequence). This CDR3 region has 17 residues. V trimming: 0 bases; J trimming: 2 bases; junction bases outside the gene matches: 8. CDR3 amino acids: CASSLGNAGGDQETQYF. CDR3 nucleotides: TGTGCCAGCAGCTTGGGAAACGCGGGGGGGGATCAAGAGACCCAGTACTTC.

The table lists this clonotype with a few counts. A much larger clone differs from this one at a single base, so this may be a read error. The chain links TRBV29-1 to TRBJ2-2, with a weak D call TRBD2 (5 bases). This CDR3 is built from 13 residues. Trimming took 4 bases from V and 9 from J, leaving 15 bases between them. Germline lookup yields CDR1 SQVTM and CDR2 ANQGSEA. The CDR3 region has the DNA TGCAGCGTTGGAGGAGGCGCGGGCTGGGAGCTGTTTTTT. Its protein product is CSVGGGAGWELFF.

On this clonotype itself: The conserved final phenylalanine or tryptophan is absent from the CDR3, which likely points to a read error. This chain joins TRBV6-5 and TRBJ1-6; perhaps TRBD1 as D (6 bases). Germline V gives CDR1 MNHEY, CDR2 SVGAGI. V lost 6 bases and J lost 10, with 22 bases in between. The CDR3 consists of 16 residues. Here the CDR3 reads CASSPGTPVGRSPLHS. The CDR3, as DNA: TGTGCCAGCAGCCCCGGGACACCGGTGGGACGGTCACCCCTCCACTCT.

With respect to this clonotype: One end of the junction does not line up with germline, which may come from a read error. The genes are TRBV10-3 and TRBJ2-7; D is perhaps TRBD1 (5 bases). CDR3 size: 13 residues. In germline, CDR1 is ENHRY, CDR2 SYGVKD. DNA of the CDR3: TGTACCATCAGTGACGACAGCTCCTACGAGCAGTACTTC. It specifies CTISDDSSYEQYF.

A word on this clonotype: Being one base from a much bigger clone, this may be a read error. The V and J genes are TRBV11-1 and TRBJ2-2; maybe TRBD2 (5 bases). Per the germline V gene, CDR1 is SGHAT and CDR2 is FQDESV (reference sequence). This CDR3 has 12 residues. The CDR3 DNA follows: TGTGCCAGCAGCTTAGCGCCCGGGGAGCTGTCTTTT. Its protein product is CASSLAPGELSF.

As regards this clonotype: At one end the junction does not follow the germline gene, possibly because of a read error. CDR3 sequence reads: CASSQAHTVGLIAYEQYF. The CDR3 coding sequence is TGCGCCAGCAGCCAAGCCCATACAGTGGGCCTAATCGCCTACGAGCAGTACTTT. The chain combines TRBV4-1 with TRBJ2-7; D gene unclear. CDR3 length: 18 residues. Germline loops: CDR1 MGHRA, CDR2 YSYEKL.

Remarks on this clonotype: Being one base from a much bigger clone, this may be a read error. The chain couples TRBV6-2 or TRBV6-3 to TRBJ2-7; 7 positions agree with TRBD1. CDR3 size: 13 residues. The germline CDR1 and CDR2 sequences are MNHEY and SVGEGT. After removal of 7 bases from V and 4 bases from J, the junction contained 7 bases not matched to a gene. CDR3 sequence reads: CASTLRGTYEQYF. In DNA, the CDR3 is TGTGCCAGCACCCTCAGGGGGACATACGAGCAGTACTTC.